The next 11 T cell receptor beta chains were all read from a single sample in a study of shared clonotypes between healthy human individuals. Only in-frame clones appear in the TCRdb table, and some are missing; sequencing was by immunoSEQ multiplex PCR. The sample lists millions of clones, 95% occurring once. The specimen was naive CD4+ T cells sorted from blood. The subset was: CD45RA+ positively selected. These receptors were obtained from a man between 18 and 35 years old in good health.

This sequence joins TRBV18 and TRBJ2-4, with TRBD1 matching over 10 bases. CDR3 length: 13 amino acids. Germline V lookup: CDR1 KGHSH, CDR2 LQKENI. Trimming removed 2 bases from V and 10 bases from J; junction bases left unmatched: 2. CDR3 sequence (DNA): TGTGCCAGCTCACCAGACAGGGGGCTTATTCAGTACTTC. Amino acids: CASSPDRGLIQYF.

This sequence joins TRBV4-2 and TRBJ2-1, with a possible D match to TRBD2 (6 bases). Trimming removed 1 base from V and 0 bases from J, with 22 bases in between. Germline V gives CDR1 LGHNA, CDR2 YNFKEQ. The length of the CDR3 is 20 residues. CDR3 in amino acids: CASSQGSGPTFQSSYNEQFF. The CDR3 nucleotides read TGTGCCAGCAGCCAAGGGAGCGGGCCTACCTTTCAGAGCTCCTACAATGAGCAGTTCTTC.

Concerning this clone: Other DNA sequences within the sample encode an identical CDR3. The J gene is TRBJ2-7, the V gene TRBV5-1, with TRBD2 identical over 9 bases. From germline, CDR1 is SGHRS and CDR2 YFSETQ. J gave up 4 bases and V 0 bases, and 5 bases lay outside the gene matches. The CDR3 length is 15 residues. The CDR3 is CASSLGAGGPYEQYF. The DNA for the CDR3 is TGCGCCAGCAGCTTGGGGGCGGGAGGGCCGTACGAGCAGTACTTC. Drawing the rest from reference TRBV5-1 and TRBJ2-7, the complete variable domain is KAGVTQTPRYLIKTRGQQVTLSCSPISGHRSVSWYQQTPGQGLQFLFEYFSETQRNKGNFPGRFSGRQFSNSRSEMNVSTLELGDSALYLCASSLGAGGPYEQYFGPGTRLTVT.

This chain links TRBV4-2 with TRBJ2-5; 11 nucleotides line up with TRBD2. Unmatched junction bases numbered 14, after V lost 0 bases and J lost 5 bases. Germline lookup yields CDR1 LGHNA and CDR2 YNFKEQ. This CDR3 spans 19 amino acids. The CDR3 DNA follows: TGTGCCAGCAGCCAAGATAGCCTAGCGGGGGGAACCGGGAGGGAGACCCAGTACTTC. Its translation is CASSQDSLAGGTGRETQYF.

The genes are TRBV7-9 and TRBJ2-5; 9 bases align to TRBD2. The junction had 6 bases not matched to a gene; V was cut back by 2 bases and J by 5 bases. The CDR3 is 15 amino acids. The V gene's germline CDR1 is SEHNR and CDR2 FQNEAQ (reference sequence). The chain's CDR3 is CASSLLAGGHETQYF. CDR3 nucleotide sequence: TGTGCCAGCAGCTTATTGGCGGGAGGGCACGAGACCCAGTACTTC.

The V and J genes are TRBV5-1 and TRBJ2-1; the D gene is possibly TRBD1 (5 bases). The length of the CDR3 is 13 residues. Trimming removed 0 bases from V and 7 bases from J, with 8 bases in between. Germline V gene lookup returns CDR1 SGHRS and CDR2 YFSETQ. The CDR3 here is CASSLDRPNEQFF. CDR3 sequence (DNA): TGCGCCAGCAGCTTGGACAGGCCAAATGAGCAGTTCTTC. The complete variable domain, with remaining parts taken from reference TRBV5-1 and TRBJ2-1, reads KAGVTQTPRYLIKTRGQQVTLSCSPISGHRSVSWYQQTPGQGLQFLFEYFSETQRNKGNFPGRFSGRQFSNSRSEMNVSTLELGDSALYLCASSLDRPNEQFFGPGTRLTVL.

This clone is a singleton in its sample. The final CDR3 position lacks the conserved phenylalanine or tryptophan, pointing to a likely read error. The limits of the CDR3 on the DNA are not certain, so only TCRdb's listed CDR3 is given. The chain links TRBV21-1 to TRBJ2-7; TRBD1 is the table's D call and was not checked against the DNA. TRBV21-1 is a pseudogene segment. The CDR3 length is 8 residues, termini included. The CDR3 protein is CASSKGRT.

This clone showed up just once. The rearrangement joins TRBV5-4 to TRBJ2-5, with TRBD1 matching 9 bases. V was clipped by 5 bases and J by 3 bases; unmatched bases: 8. CDR1 and CDR2 from the germline V gene are SGHNT and YYREEE (reference sequence). This CDR3 contains 15 residues. CDR3 amino acids: CASRKQGAVEETQYF. CDR3 nucleotides: TGTGCCAGCAGGAAACAGGGGGCGGTCGAAGAGACCCAGTACTTC. Filled out from reference TRBV5-4 and TRBJ2-5, the complete variable domain reads ETGVTQSPTHLIKTRGQQVTLRCSSQSGHNTVSWYQQALGQGPQFIFQYYREEENGRGNFPPRFSGLQFPNYSSELNVNALELDDSALYLCASRKQGAVEETQYFGPGTRLLVL.

The rearrangement joins TRBV7-9 to TRBJ1-3; no reliable D call. Germline-derived CDR1 and CDR2 are SEHNR and FQNEAQ (reference sequence). V was shortened by 4 bases and J by 0 bases, with 10 bases between the two germline ends. This CDR3 has 15 residues. CDR3 in DNA: TGTGCCAGCAGCTCTGACGGGTTCTCTGGAAACACCATATATTTT. Translation: CASSSDGFSGNTIYF.

The chain employs TRBV7-2 and TRBJ2-7; TRBD1 is a possible D gene (6 bases). The CDR3 has 15 residues. Germline lookup yields CDR1 SGHTA and CDR2 FQGNSA. V gave up 1 base and J gave up 4 bases, with 14 bases separating them. The CDR3: CASSLVRGQSYEQYF. As DNA, the CDR3 is TGTGCCAGCAGCTTAGTTAGAGGACAGTCATACGAGCAGTACTTC.

The chain joins TRBV27 to TRBJ2-6; tentatively, D is TRBD1 (6 bases). V lost 8 bases and J 2 bases, leaving 10 bases between the germline ends. Germline V gene sequence: CDR1 MNHEY, CDR2 SMNVEV (reference sequence). This CDR3 region has 14 residues. In DNA, the CDR3 is TGTGCCAGCCTTACAGGGACTGGGGCCAACGTCCTGACTTTC. The encoded protein is CASLTGTGANVLTF.